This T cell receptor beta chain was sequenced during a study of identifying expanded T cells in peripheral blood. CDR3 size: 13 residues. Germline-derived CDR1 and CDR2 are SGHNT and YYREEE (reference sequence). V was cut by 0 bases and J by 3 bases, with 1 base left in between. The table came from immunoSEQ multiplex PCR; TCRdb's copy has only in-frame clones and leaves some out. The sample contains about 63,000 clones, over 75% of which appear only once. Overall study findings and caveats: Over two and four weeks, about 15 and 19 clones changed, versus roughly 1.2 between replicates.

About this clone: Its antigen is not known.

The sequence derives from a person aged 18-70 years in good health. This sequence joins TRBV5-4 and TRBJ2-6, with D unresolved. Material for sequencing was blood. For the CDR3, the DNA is TGTGCCAGCAGCTTGGTTGGGGCCAACGTCCTGACTTTC. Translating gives CASSLVGANVLTF.